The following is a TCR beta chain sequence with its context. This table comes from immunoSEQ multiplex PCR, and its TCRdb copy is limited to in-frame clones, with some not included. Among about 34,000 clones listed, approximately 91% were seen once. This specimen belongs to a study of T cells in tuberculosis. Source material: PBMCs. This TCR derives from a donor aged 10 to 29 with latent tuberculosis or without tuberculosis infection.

The CDR3 region has the DNA TGCGCCAGCAGCCAAGAAAGGACAGGTCCCTACGAGCAGTACTTC. Its protein is CASSQERTGPYEQYF. The rearrangement links TRBV4-1 to TRBJ2-7, with 7 bases fitting TRBD1. Germline-derived CDR1 and CDR2 are MGHRA and YSYEKL. The CDR3 covers 15 residues. The V gene end was trimmed by 0 bases and the J gene end by 2 bases; junction bases not matched to a gene: 4.